This T cell receptor (beta chain) derives from a study of shared clonotypes between healthy human individuals (dated by TCRdb to about 2020). Background for the entire study: The cohort included a few men and a couple of women between 18 and 49 years of age. Per donor, three plates each were used for CD4 naive and CD4 memory, two for CD8 naive, and one for CD8 memory. Blood TCR repertoires of four to six healthy adults were deeply sequenced to estimate repertoire size and the extent of clonotype sharing between individuals. To increase sequencing depth and limit assay-specific biases, different laboratories used diverse techniques to prepare libraries and sequence TCR repertoires. Between about 0.94 and 8.9 billion PBMCs per donor were obtained by leukapheresis. Results the study describes overall, beyond this receptor: Across a few donors, about 4.5% of naive CD4, roughly 3.5% of naive CD8, roughly 2.3% of memory CD4, and approximately 0.4% of memory CD8 clonotypes were shared. Compared with non-shared clonotypes, clonotypes shared by all four sorted-subset donors had higher generation probabilities. The small number of donors limited the genetic and exposure-history diversity represented. Based on pairwise subsampling, the degree of clonotype sharing among donors was expected to be affected by sequencing depth. Only blood was sampled, and tissue TCR repertoires likely differ from those in blood. Naive subsets generally had larger estimated clonotype richness than memory subsets did. Incomplete sequencing was indicated by rarefaction of sorted-subset datasets, despite the large sequencing depth.

Notes on this clone: This clone's antigen is unknown. Within one base of it there is no much larger clone, and no base qualities were kept.

From V the trimming removes 7 bases and from J it removes 5 bases, while the gene matches leave 13 bases of the junction unaccounted for. From a lookup of the germline V gene, CDR1 and CDR2 are SNHLY and FYNNEI. CDR3 length: 15 amino acids, cysteine to phenylalanine. The retained sequence is limited to the CDR3, 45 bases, with the frame set at the first base. Using the deep immunoSEQ assay, TCR CDR3 regions were amplified from genomic DNA by multiplex PCR. For each cell subset, the extracted genomic DNA was distributed evenly across all wells of several immunoSEQ 96-well plates, and each plate served as one replicate. For sorted subsets, roughly 190 ng of genomic DNA, equivalent to 30,000 or so T cell genomes, went into each replicate PCR. The purified libraries were quantified using a Qubit 3.0 fluorometer, sized with a Bioanalyzer 2100, and then quantified again using the KAPA Library Quantification kit. A separate single-read 150-cycle Illumina NextSeq 550 flow cell was used to sequence each immunoSEQ 96-well plate. The source study handled its data this way. Because the immunoSEQ output held only junctional sequences and lacked quality scores, the filtering could not match the filtering applied to full-length reads. To assign V/J genes and CDR3, sequences were annotated against IMGT germline references using PyIR, a Python wrapper for IgBLAST v1.9. Reads were filtered out if the reads had weak V/J assignments (E-value above 1e-6), no CDR3, stop codons, out-of-frame junctions, or ambiguous translated residues. V3J clonotypes were defined by identical inferred V gene, J gene, and CDR3 amino acid sequence. To compute the percentage overlap between repertoires, the number of shared unique clonotypes was divided by the size of the smaller repertoire. Repertoire richness was assessed with RTK rarefaction, the Chao1 estimator, and Recon v2.1 estimates of unobserved clonotypes. For all TCRbeta clonotypes obtained by the gDNA method from a few donors, generation probabilities were computed with OLGA. Entries here come from immuneACCESS through TCRdb and include only in-frame sequences with V and J called. Some clones fail to appear in such tables; in the studies checked, an unresolved V gene covers under half of the shortfall, and the cause of the remainder is unknown. That table is the source of V, J and clone size, and D and trimming were worked out from the DNA. The table for this sample lists around 1 million clones; approximately 80% of them were counted only once. The top ten hold about 1.5% of the sample.

The donors were healthy, HIV-negative adults with no recently reported acute infections or vaccinations. Every donor was a Caucasian adult residing in Nashville, Tennessee, USA. Magnetic negative selection was used to enrich CD4+ T cells, after which naive cells were positively selected on CD45RA and the negative fraction became the memory subset. Blood was collected by leukapheresis, and PBMCs were isolated by Ficoll-Histopaque density gradient centrifugation and then cryopreserved in liquid nitrogen vapor phase. Analytical flow cytometry was used to check the purity and quantity of every magnetically sorted T cell population. From each sorted fraction, genomic DNA was isolated and quantified by UV absorbance on a Nanodrop 2000c.

The specimen was memory CD4+ T cells sorted from blood. This specimen's cell subset or site label, interpreted: CD45RA-negative fraction. The rearranged segments are TRBV2 and TRBJ2-5; 7 nucleotides in the junction match TRBD1. The sequence derives from a man aged 18 to 35 in good health. The CDR3 region has the sequence CASTTGQASGETQYF. The nucleotide sequence reads TGTGCCAGCACTACTGGACAGGCATCGGGGGAGACCCAGTACTTC.